These T cell receptor beta chains were read from a single sample in a study of blood T cell repertoires in COVID-19. Assay used: immunoSEQ multiplex PCR; TCRdb lists only in-frame clones, some missing. This table has about 140,000 clones, roughly four fifths appearing once. Sequencing used peripheral blood. The source of these receptors is a woman aged 80 or over in a cohort sampled during active or convalescent COVID-19. Both conserved end residues are trimmed from each CDR3. Expanded clones are given a class, and other clones once, few, many or no size at all.

j_gene: TRBJ1-1
abundance: many
v_gene: TRBV13
CDR3aa: ASRDRGMNTEAF

j_gene: TRBJ1-6
abundance: many
v_gene: TRBV7-2
CDR3aa: ASSHRQGAISPLH

j_gene: TRBJ2-5
abundance: -
v_gene: TRBV2
CDR3aa: ASGGVNQETQY

j_gene: TRBJ2-1
abundance: -
v_gene: TRBV10-1
CDR3aa: ASRPRGTYNEQF

j_gene: TRBJ1-4
abundance: -
v_gene: TRBV2
CDR3aa: ASSDEGPTNEKLF

j_gene: TRBJ2-5
abundance: -
v_gene: TRBV24-1
CDR3aa: ATSEIYGTGQETQY

j_gene: TRBJ1-4
abundance: -
v_gene: TRBV5-4
CDR3aa: ASSSQGLDEKLF

j_gene: TRBJ1-4
abundance: -
v_gene: TRBV28
CDR3aa: ASSSSGTGNEKLF

j_gene: TRBJ1-1
abundance: -
v_gene: TRBV10-3
CDR3aa: AISDKNTGNTEAF

j_gene: TRBJ1-2
abundance: -
v_gene: TRBV14
CDR3aa: ASSPDRGDGYT

j_gene: TRBJ1-6
abundance: -
v_gene: TRBV5-1
CDR3aa: ASSSGTTYRDLH

j_gene: TRBJ2-3
abundance: -
v_gene: TRBV11-3
CDR3aa: ASSPRGRGPGDTQY

j_gene: TRBJ1-2
abundance: -
v_gene: TRBV3-1/TRBV3-2
CDR3aa: ASSLGGFYGYT

j_gene: TRBJ1-4
abundance: -
v_gene: TRBV7-8
CDR3aa: ASSLGVASRGTNEKLF

j_gene: TRBJ2-2
abundance: -
v_gene: TRBV6-2/TRBV6-3
CDR3aa: ASSYVGLGELF

j_gene: TRBJ1-2
abundance: -
v_gene: TRBV28
CDR3aa: ASSLAGQGGHGYT

j_gene: TRBJ1-2
abundance: -
v_gene: TRBV6-5
CDR3aa: ASSLDRLKGYT

j_gene: TRBJ2-3
abundance: -
v_gene: TRBV7-9
CDR3aa: ASSLSRVSYTDTQY

j_gene: TRBJ1-1
abundance: once
v_gene: TRBV9
CDR3aa: ASSAHRGVKNTEAF

j_gene: TRBJ2-3
abundance: -
v_gene: TRBV15
CDR3aa: ATSRASYSSGAQDTQY

j_gene: TRBJ1-3
abundance: -
v_gene: TRBV11-3
CDR3aa: ASSDNRQESGNTIY

j_gene: TRBJ2-3
abundance: -
v_gene: TRBV30
CDR3aa: AWTLGTDTQY

j_gene: TRBJ1-4
abundance: -
v_gene: TRBV4-1
CDR3aa: ASSSQGGPGGVGLF

j_gene: TRBJ1-2
abundance: -
v_gene: TRBV2
CDR3aa: ASSETRVSSGYT

j_gene: TRBJ1-2
abundance: -
v_gene: TRBV27
CDR3aa: ASSFLGTGGGYT

j_gene: TRBJ2-2
abundance: -
v_gene: TRBV7-3
CDR3aa: ASSLPGTGELF

j_gene: TRBJ2-5
abundance: -
v_gene: TRBV5-4
CDR3aa: ASSFDPRGETQY

j_gene: TRBJ2-7
abundance: -
v_gene: TRBV19
CDR3aa: ASSSPFYPYEQY

j_gene: TRBJ1-6
abundance: -
v_gene: TRBV6-5
CDR3aa: ASSREYNSPLH

j_gene: TRBJ1-2
abundance: -
v_gene: TRBV6-5
CDR3aa: ASRGDSYYGYT

j_gene: TRBJ2-5
abundance: -
v_gene: TRBV7-9
CDR3aa: ASSSRVTSGGAQETQY

j_gene: TRBJ1-1
abundance: once
v_gene: TRBV18
CDR3aa: ASSQGQNTEAF

j_gene: TRBJ1-3
abundance: -
v_gene: TRBV24-1
CDR3aa: ATSDVHTTGAFSGNTIY

j_gene: TRBJ2-5
abundance: -
v_gene: TRBV4-2
CDR3aa: ASSYLERGGRETQY

j_gene: TRBJ1-1
abundance: once
v_gene: TRBV30
CDR3aa: AWSADRIEAF

j_gene: TRBJ2-7
abundance: -
v_gene: TRBV30
CDR3aa: AGGTGNSYEQY

j_gene: TRBJ2-1
abundance: -
v_gene: TRBV2
CDR3aa: ASSAGGRYNEQF

j_gene: TRBJ1-2
abundance: -
v_gene: TRBV4-1
CDR3aa: ASSQTGYYGYT

j_gene: TRBJ2-5
abundance: -
v_gene: TRBV7-2
CDR3aa: ASSLMAGGLETQY

j_gene: TRBJ1-2
abundance: -
v_gene: TRBV6-6
CDR3aa: ASSYSDNSYGYT

j_gene: TRBJ1-1
abundance: -
v_gene: TRBV7-2
CDR3aa: ASSWAGGGRTEAF

j_gene: TRBJ2-3
abundance: -
v_gene: TRBV24-1
CDR3aa: ATSEFGTGQSDTQY

j_gene: TRBJ1-3
abundance: few
v_gene: TRBV11-1
CDR3aa: ASSLSTGNTIY

j_gene: TRBJ1-5
abundance: few
v_gene: TRBV4-1
CDR3aa: ASSQEGARPQH

j_gene: TRBJ2-5
abundance: -
v_gene: TRBV3-1/TRBV3-2
CDR3aa: ASSTTTGAQETQY

j_gene: TRBJ2-2
abundance: -
v_gene: TRBV7-9
CDR3aa: ASSLSGGVTGELF

j_gene: TRBJ1-6
abundance: -
v_gene: TRBV5-8
CDR3aa: ASSTRATGSSYNSPLH

j_gene: TRBJ2-3
abundance: -
v_gene: TRBV28
CDR3aa: ASSSWGGDTDTQY

j_gene: TRBJ1-2
abundance: -
v_gene: TRBV7-3
CDR3aa: ASSSPDWTDYGYT

j_gene: TRBJ2-2
abundance: -
v_gene: TRBV6-5
CDR3aa: ASSVAQNTGELF

j_gene: TRBJ2-5
abundance: -
v_gene: TRBV11-1
CDR3aa: ASSLGLAGGSETQY

j_gene: TRBJ1-1
abundance: -
v_gene: TRBV19
CDR3aa: ASTPRGGTGNTEAF

j_gene: TRBJ1-6
abundance: few
v_gene: TRBV7-9
CDR3aa: ASSLQGSSYNSPLH

j_gene: TRBJ1-5
abundance: -
v_gene: TRBV6-2/TRBV6-3
CDR3aa: ASSYLRQGRGSNQPQH

j_gene: TRBJ2-2
abundance: -
v_gene: TRBV5-1
CDR3aa: ASSTGADTGELF

j_gene: TRBJ2-7
abundance: -
v_gene: TRBV4-1
CDR3aa: ASSSSGTLYEQY

j_gene: TRBJ2-2
abundance: -
v_gene: TRBV3-1/TRBV3-2
CDR3aa: SRRGTGGFGELF

j_gene: TRBJ1-3
abundance: -
v_gene: TRBV30
CDR3aa: AWTVFAGNTIY

j_gene: TRBJ1-3
abundance: once
v_gene: TRBV6-6
CDR3aa: ASSYGGTGGRNTIY